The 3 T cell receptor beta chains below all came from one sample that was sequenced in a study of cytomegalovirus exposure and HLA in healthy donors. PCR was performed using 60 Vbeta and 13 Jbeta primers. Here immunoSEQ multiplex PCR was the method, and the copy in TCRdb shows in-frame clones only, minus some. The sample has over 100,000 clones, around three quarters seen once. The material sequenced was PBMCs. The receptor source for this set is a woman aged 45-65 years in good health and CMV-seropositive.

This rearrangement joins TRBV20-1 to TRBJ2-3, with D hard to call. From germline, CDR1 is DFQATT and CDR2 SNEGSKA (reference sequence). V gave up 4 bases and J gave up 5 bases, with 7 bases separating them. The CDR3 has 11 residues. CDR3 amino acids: CSANPQDTQYF. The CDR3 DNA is TGCAGTGCTAATCCACAAGATACGCAGTATTTT.

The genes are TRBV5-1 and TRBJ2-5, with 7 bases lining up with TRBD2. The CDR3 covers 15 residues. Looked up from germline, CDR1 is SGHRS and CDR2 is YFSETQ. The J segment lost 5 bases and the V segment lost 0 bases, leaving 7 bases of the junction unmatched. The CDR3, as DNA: TGCGCCAGCAGCTTGGAGGCGGGAGCGTATGAGACCCAGTACTTC. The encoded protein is CASSLEAGAYETQYF.

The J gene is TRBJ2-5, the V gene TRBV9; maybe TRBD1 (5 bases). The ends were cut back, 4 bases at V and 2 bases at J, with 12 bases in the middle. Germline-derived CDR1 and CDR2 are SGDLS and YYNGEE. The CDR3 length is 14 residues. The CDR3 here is CASSPRRGQETQYF. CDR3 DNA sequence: TGTGCCAGCAGCCCCCGTAGGGGACAAGAGACCCAGTACTTC. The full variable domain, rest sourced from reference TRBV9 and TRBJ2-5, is DSGVTQTPKHLITATGQRVTLRCSPRSGDLSVYWYQQSLDQGLQFLIQYYNGEERAKGNILERFSAQQFPDLHSELNLSSLELGDSALYFCASSPRRGQETQYFGPGTRLLVL.